This TCR beta chain was obtained from a study of blood T cells in healthy people across ages. Study outcomes and limitations: Older individuals had lower TCR beta diversity per million T cells (the decline was roughly linear).

Researchers collected about 9.1 milliliters of peripheral blood from every single donor. Total RNA extraction produced at least 5.5 micrograms (per sample) for the study. A second roughly 6 to 11 cycle PCR used barcoded and J-beta primers. The template-switch adaptor was a 5' adaptor with 12 random nucleotides. It tagged each cDNA molecule. MiXCR, applied by TCRdb to the 5' RACE reads, yields one record per CDR3 protein. The table has 920,000 or so distinct CDR3 sequences, over 35% seen once. The CDR3 is 15 residues long. CDR1 and CDR2 (germline): SGDLS, YYNGEE. V was clipped by 3 bases and J by 0 bases, with 9 bases between them. This clonotype was seen once. Antigen unknown.

Sequencing was carried out using blood. The V gene is TRBV9, the J gene TRBJ1-4; D gene uncertain. This sequence originates from an older woman in good health. The CDR3 nucleotides read TGTGCCAGCAGCGCCACACAGTCAACTAATGAAAAACTGTTTTTT. It is translated as CASSATQSTNEKLFF.